The present T cell receptor beta chain was sequenced within a study of T cell changes during pregnancy in multiple sclerosis. This clone was seen more than once but under ten times. V lost 0 bases and J lost 4, with 4 bases in between. The CDR3 is 13 amino acids. Per the germline V gene, CDR1 is SGHRS and CDR2 is YFSETQ. This table comes from immunoSEQ multiplex PCR, and its TCRdb copy is limited to in-frame clones, with some not included. The data show tens of thousands of clones, approximately 90% seen once. Sample: CD4+ T cells from peripheral blood mononuclear cells, taken before pregnancy. The sequence derives from a female donor with multiple sclerosis, enrolled in a pregnancy study. V and J are TRBV5-1 and TRBJ1-4; D is uncertain. The CDR3 loop reads CASSLGHNEKLFF. The CDR3 region has the DNA TGCGCCAGCAGCTTGGGACATAATGAAAAACTGTTTTTT.